These 5 T cell receptor beta chains share one sample of origin, sequenced in a study of spatial heterogeneity in lung cancer. Time point indicated: blood at routine non-recurrence follow-up after resection. TCRdb recomputed calls from the 5' RACE reads with MiXCR, one row per CDR3 protein. The table has approximately 93,000 distinct CDR3 sequences, roughly a fifth seen once. This sample comprised PBMCs, obtained at follow-up. The source of these receptors is a male donor with early-stage non-small cell lung cancer.

The table lists this clonotype with a few counts. The V gene is TRBV29-1, the J gene TRBJ2-2; 9 nucleotides align to TRBD2. CDR3 length: 14 residues. CDR1 and CDR2 (germline): SQVTM, ANQGSEA. V was pared by 4 bases and J by 6 bases, with 6 bases of the junction left unmatched. This chain's CDR3 is CSVAAGGSPGELFF. CDR3 nucleotides: TGCAGCGTTGCAGCGGGGGGCTCACCCGGGGAGCTGTTTTTT.

This clonotype was seen a few times. The chain recombines TRBV3-1 with TRBJ1-2; D is uncertain. This CDR3 comprises 15 residues. V was trimmed by 0 bases and J by 6 bases, leaving 14 bases between them. Germline V gives CDR1 LGHDT, CDR2 YNNKEL (reference sequence). The DNA for the CDR3 is TGTGCCAGCAGCCAAGATCAATGGGCAAGAGATGGCTACACCTTC. Translated: CASSQDQWARDGYTF.

This clonotype has only a few counts. The gene calls are TRBV6-5 and TRBJ2-6; D gene ambiguous. This CDR3 contains 16 residues. The germline V gene has CDR1 MNHEY and CDR2 SVGAGI. Trimming cost V 5 bases and J 0 bases, with 11 bases left between them. This CDR3 reads CASSHGRPSGANVLTF. CDR3 nucleotides: TGTGCCAGCAGTCACGGACGGCCCTCTGGGGCCAACGTCCTGACTTTC.

The rearrangement links TRBV20-1 to TRBJ2-3; D unresolved. From germline, CDR1 is DFQATT and CDR2 SNEGSKA (reference sequence). Between the trimmed V and J ends, which lost 0 bases and 2 bases, there was a span of 18 bases. The CDR3 is 17 residues long. The CDR3 is CSARELKSGFYTDTQYF. The DNA for the CDR3 is TGCAGTGCTAGAGAGCTAAAGTCTGGGTTTTACACAGATACGCAGTATTTT.

This clonotype was picked up a small number of times. This chain connects TRBV5-1 to TRBJ1-1; a weak D match, TRBD1 (5 bases). Germline CDR1 SGHRS, CDR2 YFSETQ. The CDR3 runs 13 residues. Trimming pared 4 bases from V and 8 bases from J, leaving 15 bases between. CDR3 DNA: TGCGCCAGCAGCGAATGGCCAGGGACCGAAGCTTTCTTT. Its protein product is CASSEWPGTEAFF.